The rows below give T cell receptor beta chains drawn from one sample of a study of response to subunit inactivated influenza vaccine. TCRdb independently ran MiXCR on the RT-PCR reads; one entry per CDR3 protein. This sample has some 480,000 distinct CDR3 sequences, with approximately 9.9% found just once. The input for sequencing was PBMCs from blood, taken about 40 days after vaccination. These receptors all come from a man in his fifties who received an inactivated influenza vaccine. Each CDR3 is given with its conserved first and last residue. D genes are given only for firm matches. Clone size is given for some rows only: seen once, a few or many times, or a class if the clone is expanded.

DNA: TGTGCCAGCTCACCACAACTTCGAACAGGCAACAATGAGCAGTTCTTC; CDR3: CASSPQLRTGNNEQFF; size: few; D: .; J: TRBJ2-1; V: TRBV18
DNA: TGTGCCAGCAGTCGCATTCTGACAGGGGAATCCTACGAGCAGTACTTC; CDR3: CASSRILTGESYEQYF; size: many; D: TRBD1; J: TRBJ2-7; V: TRBV28
DNA: TGCAGTGCAAAATCGACAGGCAATAGCAATCAGCCCCAGCATTTT; CDR3: CSAKSTGNSNQPQHF; size: .; D: .; J: TRBJ1-5; V: TRBV20-1
DNA: TGTGCCAGCAGCTTCTCGCAGGGCGTATACTACGAGCAGTACTTC; CDR3: CASSFSQGVYYEQYF; size: .; D: .; J: TRBJ2-7; V: TRBV5-5
DNA: TGTGCCAGCAGTTTCCTGGCGGGTTCCTCTGGGGCCAACGTCCTGACTTTC; CDR3: CASSFLAGSSGANVLTF; size: many; D: .; J: TRBJ2-6; V: TRBV27
DNA: TGCAGCCATTTCTCCGTGGCGGGAGGCCACACAGATACGCAGTATTTT; CDR3: CSHFSVAGGHTDTQYF; size: .; D: TRBD2; J: TRBJ2-3; V: TRBV29-1
DNA: TGCGCCAGCTCTTACCGGGATGGGATCGCAGATACGCAGTATTTT; CDR3: CASSYRDGIADTQYF; size: few; D: .; J: TRBJ2-3; V: TRBV5-1
DNA: TGTGCCAGCAGTTTTGGGGGGTTCTACGAGCAGTACTTC; CDR3: CASSFGGFYEQYF; size: many; D: .; J: TRBJ2-7; V: TRBV12-3/TRBV12-4
DNA: TGTGCCAGCAGCGACCTGGGAGGGCGTGAGCAGTACTTC; CDR3: CASSDLGGREQYF; size: many; D: TRBD2; J: TRBJ2-7; V: TRBV3-1
DNA: TGCGCCAGCAACAGGGGACCGACGAACACTGAAGCTTTCTTT; CDR3: CASNRGPTNTEAFF; size: many; D: TRBD1; J: TRBJ1-1; V: TRBV5-1
DNA: TGTGCCAGCAGCCAAGATCGACCTAGCGGGAAGCAGTTCTTC; CDR3: CASSQDRPSGKQFF; size: few; D: TRBD2; J: TRBJ2-1; V: TRBV14
DNA: TGTGCCAGCAGCTTCCTGGGTGGGACGGGAGGTTCTGGGACCCAGTACTTC; CDR3: CASSFLGGTGGSGTQYF; size: few; D: TRBD2; J: TRBJ2-5; V: TRBV7-2
DNA: TGTGCCAGCAGGTCGACAGGGGGCCGCGAAAAACTGTTTTTT; CDR3: CASRSTGGREKLFF; size: few; D: TRBD1; J: TRBJ1-4; V: TRBV12-3/TRBV12-4
DNA: TGTGCCATCAGTGGGGGGCAGGGGGGAAGCTACGAGCAGTACTTC; CDR3: CAISGGQGGSYEQYF; size: many; D: .; J: TRBJ2-7; V: TRBV10-3
DNA: TGCGCCAGCAGCTTGGACCTGGCCAATGAGCAGTTCTTC; CDR3: CASSLDLANEQFF; size: many; D: .; J: TRBJ2-1; V: TRBV5-1
DNA: TGTGCCAGTTCCCGGGGTGCAGATACGCAGTATTTT; CDR3: CASSRGADTQYF; size: few; D: .; J: TRBJ2-3; V: TRBV6-6
DNA: TGTGCCAGCACCCAACCAGGGAATCGCCAGCCCCAGCATTTT; CDR3: CASTQPGNRQPQHF; size: .; D: .; J: TRBJ1-5; V: TRBV6-2/TRBV6-3
DNA: TGTGCCAGCAGTATACGGGGACAGGCTGAAGCTTTCTTT; CDR3: CASSIRGQAEAFF; size: few; D: TRBD1; J: TRBJ1-1; V: TRBV12-3/TRBV12-4
DNA: TGCAGTGTCAGTTACAGGAACACCGGGGAGCTGTTTTTT; CDR3: CSVSYRNTGELFF; size: many; D: .; J: TRBJ2-2; V: TRBV20-1
DNA: TGCGCCAGCAGCTTGGGCGGGCCAAAAGTCAATGAGCAGTTCTTC; CDR3: CASSLGGPKVNEQFF; size: .; D: .; J: TRBJ2-1; V: TRBV5-1
DNA: TGTGCCAGCAGTTTAGCGCGGGGCGGGGTCACAAATACGCAGTATTTT; CDR3: CASSLARGGVTNTQYF; size: .; D: .; J: TRBJ2-3; V: TRBV12-3/TRBV12-4
DNA: TGCAGCGTTGAAATCCGACCCTCCGAGGATAACCAAGAGACCCAGTACTTC; CDR3: CSVEIRPSEDNQETQYF; size: few; D: .; J: TRBJ2-5; V: TRBV29-1
DNA: TGTGCCAGCAGTCAGACGGGTGGCTCCTACAATGAGCAGTTCTTC; CDR3: CASSQTGGSYNEQFF; size: many; D: .; J: TRBJ2-1; V: TRBV9
DNA: TGTGCCAGCAGCTTAGATCGGGTGGGGACCCCGTACTTC; CDR3: CASSLDRVGTPYF; size: few; D: .; J: TRBJ2-7; V: TRBV11-3
DNA: TGTGCCAGCAGCTTAGCAGTCCGAAGGGGAGAGACCCAGTACTTC; CDR3: CASSLAVRRGETQYF; size: few; D: .; J: TRBJ2-5; V: TRBV7-2
DNA: TGTGCCAGCAGCAAAGTACTAGACTACGAGCAGTACTTC; CDR3: CASSKVLDYEQYF; size: .; D: .; J: TRBJ2-7; V: TRBV21-1
DNA: TGTGCCACCAGTCGACAGGGGAACACAGATACGCAGTATTTT; CDR3: CATSRQGNTDTQYF; size: few; D: TRBD1; J: TRBJ2-3; V: TRBV24-1
DNA: TGCGCCAGCAGCAGGAACGGGGACAGGTCCTACGAGCAGTACTTC; CDR3: CASSRNGDRSYEQYF; size: many; D: TRBD1; J: TRBJ2-7; V: TRBV5-1
DNA: TGTGCCAGCAGCCAAGGGAGAGGCAGGGGGGGTGACGCAGATACGCAGTATTTT; CDR3: CASSQGRGRGGDADTQYF; size: .; D: .; J: TRBJ2-3; V: TRBV9
DNA: TGTGCCACCAGTGATCATTTAGCGGGAGAATCTGCTTCGCAGTTCTTC; CDR3: CATSDHLAGESASQFF; size: .; D: TRBD2; J: TRBJ2-1; V: TRBV24-1
DNA: TGTGCCAGCAGTTACCGGACTAGCCGTATTACCGGGGAGCTGTTTTTT; CDR3: CASSYRTSRITGELFF; size: many; D: TRBD2; J: TRBJ2-2; V: TRBV6-5
DNA: TGCAGCGCAACTCCAACGGGAGGGAATGGCTACACCTTC; CDR3: CSATPTGGNGYTF; size: .; D: .; J: TRBJ1-2; V: TRBV29-1
DNA: TGCGCCAGCAGCTTGGGGAGAGTCGCAGATACGCAGTATTTT; CDR3: CASSLGRVADTQYF; size: few; D: .; J: TRBJ2-3; V: TRBV5-1
DNA: TGCAGTGCTAGACGCCGGGGAGGGGGGGAGCAGTTCTTC; CDR3: CSARRRGGGEQFF; size: .; D: .; J: TRBJ2-1; V: TRBV20-1
DNA: TGTGCCAGCAGCTCTCAAGTCACGGTGAGCGGGTTGGTCTACAATGAGCAGTTCTTC; CDR3: CASSSQVTVSGLVYNEQFF; size: .; D: .; J: TRBJ2-1; V: TRBV7-8
DNA: TGTGCCAGCAGTCCTGGGGGCCCAGATACGCAGTATTTT; CDR3: CASSPGGPDTQYF; size: many; D: .; J: TRBJ2-3; V: TRBV6-2/TRBV6-3
DNA: TGTGCCTGGAGTGTACGGGGGATCGCCGGGGAGCTGTTTTTT; CDR3: CAWSVRGIAGELFF; size: .; D: .; J: TRBJ2-2; V: TRBV30
DNA: TGCAGTGCCAGAGGGACTAGCGGGATAGTAAGGTATTTT; CDR3: CSARGTSGIVRYF; size: few; D: TRBD2; J: TRBJ2-3; V: TRBV20-1
DNA: TGTGCCAGCAGTCAAAACCCGAACAGGGCGAACACTGAAGCTTTCTTT; CDR3: CASSQNPNRANTEAFF; size: few; D: .; J: TRBJ1-1; V: TRBV6-1
DNA: TGTGCCAGCAGCCCTTTGGCAGACAGCAGTCAGCCCCAGCATTTT; CDR3: CASSPLADSSQPQHF; size: many; D: .; J: TRBJ1-5; V: TRBV3-1
DNA: TGTGCCAGCAGAACCGGGACAGGATTGAACACTGAAGCTTTCTTT; CDR3: CASRTGTGLNTEAFF; size: few; D: TRBD1; J: TRBJ1-1; V: TRBV7-2
DNA: TGTGCCAGCAGCTTAGGCTACGAGCAGTACTTC; CDR3: CASSLGYEQYF; size: many; D: .; J: TRBJ2-7; V: TRBV12-3/TRBV12-4
DNA: TGCAGTGCTAGGCCGGGAGCGAATGACAATGAGCAGTTCTTC; CDR3: CSARPGANDNEQFF; size: few; D: .; J: TRBJ2-1; V: TRBV20-1
DNA: TGTGCCATCGGTCTCACAGGGTTGGATGAGCAGTTCTTC; CDR3: CAIGLTGLDEQFF; size: .; D: .; J: TRBJ2-1; V: TRBV10-3